Listed below are T cell receptor beta chains from one sample, sequenced in a study of OX40 agonist ivuxolimab in advanced cancers. Data came from immunoSEQ multiplex PCR; TCRdb stores just in-frame clones and leaves some out. In the table there are 35,000 to 45,000 clones, 82% of which are singletons. The sequenced sample was CD4+ or CD8+ T cells sorted from blood, obtained in a trial of the OX40 agonist ivuxolimab. These receptors all come from an adult with an advanced solid tumor such as melanoma, head and neck, liver or kidney cancer. CDR3s include the opening cysteine and the closing phenylalanine or tryptophan. D genes are given only for firm matches. A row's size may be missing; if present it is once, few, many or a size class.

TGTGCCAGCAGCTCCGGGACAGGGAATTACTACACCTTC	CASSSGTGNYYTF	TRBJ1-2	NA	TRBD1	13	TRBV7-2
TGTGCCAGCTCACCACAGACAGCCTACAATGAGCAGTTCTTC	CASSPQTAYNEQFF	TRBJ2-1	NA	NA	14	TRBV18
TGTGCCAGCAGCCCCGGGGGGACACTTTCCTATGGCTACACCTTC	CASSPGGTLSYGYTF	TRBJ1-2	NA	NA	15	TRBV7-6
TGTGCCAGCAGGGGGCAGGATGGCTACACCTTC	CASRGQDGYTF	TRBJ1-2	NA	NA	11	TRBV6-5
TGCAGCGTTCGGGCAGGGCTTCCCGAGCAGTACTTC	CSVRAGLPEQYF	TRBJ2-7	NA	NA	12	TRBV29-1
TGTGCCAGCAGTTTACGGGGACAGGGCGTCCAGGGCACTGAAGCTTTCTTT	CASSLRGQGVQGTEAFF	TRBJ1-1	NA	TRBD1	17	TRBV27
TGTGCCAGCAGCTTACATTCAGGGTTCAATCAGCCCCAGCATTTT	CASSLHSGFNQPQHF	TRBJ1-5	NA	NA	15	TRBV7-2
TGTGCCAGCAGTTTGATAGGGGATGAAAAACTGTTTTTT	CASSLIGDEKLFF	TRBJ1-4	NA	NA	13	TRBV27
TGTGCCAGCAGTTTAGCATCTACAATAGGCACCGGGGAGCTGTTTTTT	CASSLASTIGTGELFF	TRBJ2-2	NA	NA	16	TRBV27
TGTGCCAGCAGCTCCAGGGTGGCGGGGGGTCCCTACAATGAGCAGTTCTTC	CASSSRVAGGPYNEQFF	TRBJ2-1	NA	TRBD2	17	TRBV7-6
TGTGCCAGCAGTCCCCCCGCGGTCTATGGCTACACCTTC	CASSPPAVYGYTF	TRBJ1-2	NA	NA	13	TRBV28
TGTGCCACACAGGGGACGAACACCGGGGAGCTGTTTTTT	CATQGTNTGELFF	TRBJ2-2	few	TRBD1	13	TRBV10-3
TGTGCCAGCAGTTCCCTCCCTTGGGGATTGGCAAACACCGGGGAGCTGTTTTTT	CASSSLPWGLANTGELFF	TRBJ2-2	NA	NA	18	TRBV27
TGTGCCACCCGGACAGGGGGAGGGATTGGAAACATTCAGTACTTC	CATRTGGGIGNIQYF	TRBJ2-4	NA	TRBD1	15	TRBV10-3
TGTGCCACCAGCAGAGATTTCACTAGCGGGGGGAACACCGGGGAGCTGTTTTTT	CATSRDFTSGGNTGELFF	TRBJ2-2	once	TRBD2	18	TRBV15
TGTGCCAGCAGCTTAGAAGGACTCCCGTTCTACACCTTC	CASSLEGLPFYTF	TRBJ1-2	NA	NA	13	TRBV7-2
TGTGCCAGCAGCCAAGGGGGCGCTCTGGCTAATGAAAAACTGTTTTTT	CASSQGGALANEKLFF	TRBJ1-4	NA	NA	16	TRBV14
TGTGCCAGCAGCTTTCGGAGGGCCCCCTACAATGAGCAGTTCTTC	CASSFRRAPYNEQFF	TRBJ2-1	NA	NA	15	TRBV5-6
TGCGCCACCGCCGCCGAGGGACAGGGGGCTGGAGAGCAGTACTTC	CATAAEGQGAGEQYF	TRBJ2-7	NA	TRBD1	15	TRBV5-1
TGTGCCAGCAGCGTAGAGGGGGCAGCTAATCAGCCCCAGCATTTT	CASSVEGAANQPQHF	TRBJ1-5	NA	TRBD1	15	TRBV9
TGTGCCAGCTACAATCCGGGACAGTCCTACAATGAGCAGTTCTTC	CASYNPGQSYNEQFF	TRBJ2-1	NA	TRBD1	15	TRBV6-5
TGTGCCAGCAGCTTGGGAGGGCCGTCTTTTGGAAACACCATATATTTT	CASSLGGPSFGNTIYF	TRBJ1-3	NA	NA	16	TRBV5-7
TGCGCCAGCAGCCAAGTAACGGAAGGGGAAAAACTGTTTTTT	CASSQVTEGEKLFF	TRBJ1-4	NA	NA	14	TRBV4-3
TGTGCCAGCAGCTTAGACTGGCCCGCCAATGAGCAGTTCTTC	CASSLDWPANEQFF	TRBJ2-1	NA	NA	14	TRBV11-3
TGTGCCAGCAGCCCCTCCTACGAGCAGTACTTC	CASSPSYEQYF	TRBJ2-7	NA	NA	11	TRBV6-4
TGTGCCAGCAGTTACGCGGACAGGGGCTATGGCTACACCTTC	CASSYADRGYGYTF	TRBJ1-2	NA	TRBD1	14	TRBV6-5
TGTGCCAGCAGCTTACGGGAGGCAGATACGCAGTATTTT	CASSLREADTQYF	TRBJ2-3	once	TRBD2	13	TRBV7-9
TGCAGCGTTCCAGGACAGGGGGCGTTTCATGAGCAGTTCTTC	CSVPGQGAFHEQFF	TRBJ2-1	NA	TRBD1	14	TRBV29-1
TGTGCCAGCAGTGATGCGTACGGACACTCTGTCGACACTGAAGCTTTCTTT	CASSDAYGHSVDTEAFF	TRBJ1-1	NA	NA	17	TRBV6-7
TGTGCCACCAGCAGGGGGGGTTCCGGGATAGGGCAGCCCCAGCATTTT	CATSRGGSGIGQPQHF	TRBJ1-5	NA	NA	16	TRBV15
TGCGCCAGCAGCTTCGGGACACCACACGAGCAGTACTTC	CASSFGTPHEQYF	TRBJ2-7	NA	NA	13	TRBV5-1
TGTGCCAGCAGCTCTCCAGACACAGGCTTTATCTATGGCTACACCTTC	CASSSPDTGFIYGYTF	TRBJ1-2	NA	NA	16	TRBV11-3
TGTGCCAGCACCCTCATGGGAGGAACGGACACTGAAGCTTTCTTT	CASTLMGGTDTEAFF	TRBJ1-1	NA	NA	15	TRBV5-4
TGTGCCAGCACAACAGGGTGGGATACGCAGTATTTT	CASTTGWDTQYF	TRBJ2-3	few	NA	12	TRBV2
TGCGCCAGCAGTTCCGGACAGGGACTACAAGATACGCAGTATTTT	CASSSGQGLQDTQYF	TRBJ2-3	NA	NA	15	TRBV5-1
TGCGCCAGCAGCCAAGAAGGCCGAGGGAAGGGTGGCTACACCTTC	CASSQEGRGKGGYTF	TRBJ1-2	NA	NA	15	TRBV4-3
TGTGCCAGCTCACCAACGGGAGACCCCTCTGGGGCCAACGTCCTGACTTTC	CASSPTGDPSGANVLTF	TRBJ2-6	once	NA	17	TRBV18
TGTGCCAGCAGTTACTCGACCAGCGGTGGCTACACCTTC	CASSYSTSGGYTF	TRBJ1-2	NA	NA	13	TRBV6-5
TGTGCCAGCAGTCGACGGGGGACGTCTAACACAGATACGCAGTATTTT	CASSRRGTSNTDTQYF	TRBJ2-3	NA	NA	16	TRBV13
TGCGCCAGCACCCCCTTAGGCGGCAGGGGAGGGTCGGGTGTTGAAGCTTTCTTT	CASTPLGGRGGSGVEAFF	TRBJ1-1	NA	NA	18	TRBV4-3
TGTGCCAGTAGTATCTTTACGGGACTCTCCTACGAGCAGTACTTC	CASSIFTGLSYEQYF	TRBJ2-7	NA	NA	15	TRBV19
TGTGCCAGCAGCGACAGGGCTATGAACACTGAAGCTTTCTTT	CASSDRAMNTEAFF	TRBJ1-1	NA	TRBD1	14	TRBV4-2
TGTGCCAGCAGCTTGGGCCCGGGCGATGAGCAGTTCTTC	CASSLGPGDEQFF	TRBJ2-1	NA	NA	13	TRBV5-4